This passage covers 21 T cell receptor beta chains from one sample sequenced in a study of beta chain features in type 1 diabetes. Expressed TCRB transcripts were sequenced after all isolated RNA was converted to cDNA. The repertoire was sequenced with immunoSEQ multiplex PCR; TCRdb's copy has only in-frame clones and lacks some. This repertoire shows about 44,000 clones, roughly 49% found once; its top ten account for approximately 2.1%. The sequencing input was Tregs from blood. These TCRs come from a woman between 18 and 29 years old in good health.

This clone was counted only a few times. This rearrangement joins TRBV10-3 to TRBJ1-1, with D perhaps TRBD1 (6 bases). Germline V gene lookup returns CDR1 ENHRY and CDR2 SYGVKD. CDR3 size: 13 residues. V gave up 10 bases and J gave up 2 bases, with 14 bases separating them. CDR3 DNA: TGTGCCACCAAGGGGGACATCAACACTGAAGCTTTCTTT. Amino acid sequence: CATKGDINTEAFF.

The sample holds a few counts of this clone. The V gene is TRBV11-3, the J gene TRBJ2-1; 10 bases match TRBD2. Germline values: CDR1 SGHNT, CDR2 YENEEA. V was pared by 2 bases and J by 6 bases, with 10 bases of the junction left unmatched. This CDR3 is built from 17 residues. The CDR3: CASSLRGAGGPSNEQFF. The DNA for the CDR3 is TGTGCCAGCAGCTTAAGGGGAGCGGGAGGGCCTTCCAATGAGCAGTTCTTC.

The rearrangement uses TRBV13 and TRBJ2-1; 9 bases agree with TRBD1. This CDR3 has 15 residues. In germline, CDR1 is PRHDT, CDR2 FYEKMQ (reference sequence). V lost 5 bases to trimming and J lost 5 bases; unmatched junction nucleotides: 7. The CDR3 DNA is TGTGCCAGCAGCCCCGGACAGGGGCGGAACAATGAGCAGTTCTTC. Its translation: CASSPGQGRNNEQFF.

This clone has only a few counts. The V call is TRBV11-2, the J call TRBJ2-7, with D uncertain. Looked up from germline, CDR1 is SGHAT and CDR2 is FQNNGV. With 5 bases removed from V and 3 bases from J, the gap between germline ends came to 8 bases. The CDR3 has 12 residues. CDR3 sequence (DNA): TGTGCCAGCAGCCCGAGGCGCTACGAGCAGTACTTC. This translates into CASSPRRYEQYF.

The V and J genes are TRBV12-5 and TRBJ2-2; 7 bases line up with TRBD1. The CDR3 runs 14 residues. Trimming at V came to 6 bases and at J to 2 bases, leaving 3 bases not matched to a gene. Per germline, CDR1 LGHNT and CDR2 FRNRAP. CDR3 sequence reads: CASGGQINTGELFF. CDR3 in DNA: TGTGCTAGTGGGGGACAGATCAACACCGGGGAGCTGTTTTTT.

The chain recombines TRBV14 with TRBJ2-7; the match to TRBD1 covers 9 bases. Germline V gene sequence: CDR1 SGHDN, CDR2 FVKESK. The CDR3 runs to 15 residues. The ends lost 4 bases at V and 3 bases at J; junction bases unmatched: 7. The CDR3 reads CASSPSGTGNYEQYF. Written as DNA, the CDR3 is TGTGCCAGCAGCCCCTCCGGGACAGGGAACTACGAGCAGTACTTC.

The J gene is TRBJ2-7, the V gene TRBV19; the match to TRBD1 covers 11 bases. The germline V gene has CDR1 LNHDA and CDR2 SQIVND (reference sequence). V dropped 5 bases and J dropped 5; count of bases not matched to a gene: 8. This CDR3 comprises 15 residues. CDR3 in amino acids: CASSSRTGGIDEQYF. The DNA of the CDR3 is TGTGCCAGTAGTTCCCGGACAGGGGGCATCGACGAGCAGTACTTC.

This clone has just a few counts. The chain combines TRBV10-3 with TRBJ2-7, with D uncertain. The V end lost 7 bases, the J end lost 2 bases, and 6 bases lay between the germline ends. The germline gives CDR1 ENHRY, CDR2 SYGVKD. This CDR3 is built from 11 residues. The CDR3 coding sequence is TGTGCCATCACTGACGCCTACGAGCAGTACTTC. It yields the protein CAITDAYEQYF.

This clone was seen a few times. This chain uses TRBV7-9 with TRBJ1-4; TRBD1 might be the D (6 bases). Germline V lookup: CDR1 SEHNR, CDR2 FQNEAQ (reference sequence). Trimming left V 3 bases short and J 8 bases short, with 13 bases between. The CDR3 consists of 14 residues. This CDR3 reads CASSFPRGREKLFF. CDR3 nucleotide sequence: TGTGCCAGCAGCTTCCCCAGGGGAAGGGAAAAACTGTTTTTT.

The genes are TRBV5-1 and TRBJ1-2, with 8 nucleotides matching TRBD1. This CDR3 is 17 amino acids long. The V gene's germline CDR1 is SGHRS and CDR2 YFSETQ. V shed 4 bases, J shed 2 bases, and the junction held 13 bases outside the gene matches. In DNA, the CDR3 is TGCGCCAGCAGCCCATTGCCCCAGGGGGCAGGAAACTATGGCTACACCTTC. As protein: CASSPLPQGAGNYGYTF.

The CDR3 here is CASSGTSGSRSDTQYF. The DNA for the CDR3 is TGCGCCAGCAGCGGGACTAGCGGGAGCCGGTCAGATACGCAGTATTTT. The chain has TRBV5-1 and TRBJ2-3, with 14 positions matching TRBD2. Losses at the gene ends were 4 bases for V and 4 bases for J; bases not matched to a gene: 5. CDR1 is SGHRS, CDR2 YFSETQ, per germline. This CDR3 region has 16 residues. Based on the CDR3 plus reference TRBV5-1 and TRBJ2-3, the full variable domain is KAGVTQTPRYLIKTRGQQVTLSCSPISGHRSVSWYQQTPGQGLQFLFEYFSETQRNKGNFPGRFSGRQFSNSRSEMNVSTLELGDSALYLCASSGTSGSRSDTQYFGPGTRLTVL.

The V call is TRBV29-1, the J call TRBJ2-1; 15 nucleotides align to TRBD2. The CDR3 loop spans 15 amino acids. Germline V gene lookup returns CDR1 SQVTM and CDR2 ANQGSEA. Trimming took 5 bases from V and 9 from J; bases not matched to a gene: 8. The CDR3 region has the DNA TGCAGCGTTCGGACTAGCGGGAGGGCATCGGGTGAGCAGTTCTTC. Translated, it gives CSVRTSGRASGEQFF.

This clone has only a few counts. This sequence joins TRBV6-1 and TRBJ1-5, with TRBD1 matching 7 bases. Germline V gene data show CDR1 as MNHNS and CDR2 as SASEGT. The CDR3 is 15 residues long. J lost 5 bases, V lost 6 bases, and 10 bases had no gene match. This CDR3 is CASRTGWSEYQPQHF. The CDR3 DNA follows: TGTGCCAGCAGGACAGGGTGGTCCGAATATCAGCCCCAGCATTTT.

The chain employs TRBV18 and TRBJ1-2; 8 positions agree with TRBD1. Germline assignment: CDR1 KGHSH and CDR2 LQKENI. CDR3 length: 17 amino acids. Trimming removed 1 base from V and 7 bases from J; junction bases left unmatched: 14. The CDR3 region is CASSPRSQGAGGSGYTF. The CDR3 nucleotides are TGTGCCAGCTCACCACGGAGTCAGGGGGCAGGAGGCTCTGGCTACACCTTC.

The V call is TRBV28, the J call TRBJ2-5; maybe TRBD2 (7 bases). The ends were cut back, 3 bases at V and 5 bases at J, with 10 bases in the middle. Looked up from germline, CDR1 is MDHEN and CDR2 is SYDVKM. This CDR3 contains 13 residues. CDR3 coding DNA: TGTGCCAGCAGTTTCGGGGGGCCGGAGACCCAGTACTTC. Amino acid sequence: CASSFGGPETQYF.

This chain uses TRBV7-9 with TRBJ2-7; 7 nucleotides line up with TRBD1. CDR1 and CDR2 from the germline V gene are SEHNR and FQNEAQ (reference sequence). This CDR3 is built from 14 residues. With V trimmed by 4 bases and J by 3 bases, 6 bases remained unmatched. The CDR3 sequence: CASSSTGDFYEQYF. The CDR3 DNA is TGTGCCAGCAGCTCAACAGGGGATTTCTACGAGCAGTACTTC.

Of note for this clone: The sample holds other DNA sequences that translate to the same CDR3. The V call is TRBV30, the J call TRBJ1-1; no reliable D call. The V and J ends lost 7 bases and 1 base respectively, with 16 bases between them. Germline V gives CDR1 GTSNPN, CDR2 SVGIG (reference sequence). The CDR3 spans 14 residues. In nucleotides, the CDR3 is TGTGCCTCGCTCCGGACTAGGACGAACACTGAAGCTTTCTTT. It yields the protein CASLRTRTNTEAFF.

This sequence joins TRBV29-1 and TRBJ2-1; 9 bases match TRBD1. The germline V gene has CDR1 SQVTM and CDR2 ANQGSEA. The length of the CDR3 is 14 residues. Germline trimming cut 4 bases from V and 2 bases from J; bases unmatched to any gene: 3. This chain's CDR3 is CSVGRQGAYNEQFF. The DNA of the CDR3 is TGCAGCGTTGGGCGACAGGGGGCCTACAATGAGCAGTTCTTC.

The genes are TRBV7-8 and TRBJ1-6; 7 nucleotides line up with TRBD1. The CDR3 is 15 residues long. Per germline, CDR1 SGHVS and CDR2 FQNEAQ. Trimming removed 5 bases from V and 5 bases from J; junction bases left unmatched: 6. CDR3 coding DNA: TGTGCCAGCAGCCCTCGACAGGGTAATAATTCACCCCTCCACTTT. It specifies CASSPRQGNNSPLHF.

The rearrangement links TRBV30 to TRBJ2-1; D possibly corresponds to TRBD2 (6 bases). The CDR3 is 13 amino acids. The V gene's germline CDR1 is GTSNPN and CDR2 SVGIG (reference sequence). V was clipped by 5 bases and J by 8 bases, with 16 bases between them. CDR3 coding DNA: TGTGCCTGGGGGCGGGATTGGTCGGATGAGCAGTTCTTC. Translated: CAWGRDWSDEQFF.

The rearrangement joins TRBV7-3 to TRBJ2-5, with D perhaps matching TRBD2 (6 bases). This CDR3 has 16 residues. Per the germline V gene, CDR1 is SGHTA and CDR2 is FQGTGA. Deletions cut 1 base from V and 7 bases from J, with 19 bases between. CDR3 residues: CASSLSPQGMRGTQYF. The CDR3 nucleotides are TGTGCCAGCAGCTTAAGTCCGCAGGGAATGCGGGGGACCCAGTACTTC.